The T cell receptor (beta chain) described here comes from a study of T cell responses to AZD1222 COVID-19 vaccine (dated by TCRdb to 2020 to 2022). Notes on the research overall: TCR sequencing was performed for 230 to 250 trial participants, of whom about 210 were given two doses of AZD1222 and some 26 were given two doses of MenACWY control vaccine. Enrollment into the trials was organized by age into subgroups of 18-55, 56-69 and 70-plus years, and those subgroups contained around 150, 28 and 57 TCR-sequenced participants, respectively.

The CDR3 goes from the cysteine to the phenylalanine over 13 residues. Only the CDR3 part of the read is kept: 39 bases, read in frame from the first base. As encoded in the germline V gene (reference sequence), CDR1 is LNHDA while CDR2 is SQIVND. V ends up 7 bases short and J 8 bases short, with an unmatched junction base count of 7. The CDR3 regions of human TCRbeta chains were analyzed by immunosequencing. In the source study's methods: TCRs in the repertoires were compared against a reference library of SARS-CoV-2-specific TCRs that had been generated with the MIRA antigen-specificity platform. Breadth meant the fraction of unique TCRs that were SARS-CoV-2-associated, whereas depth meant the fraction of total T cells that were SARS-CoV-2-associated. Using the MIRA data, each spike-specific TCR was assigned both to the spike region to which the TCR was reactive and to a CD4 or CD8 class. Log10-transformed breadth and depth values were compared by one-way ANOVA with Sidak's multiple comparisons tests. Drawn from immuneACCESS, this table holds only the in-frame rearrangements with V and J called that TCRdb kept. Clones are partly lost; checked studies trace under half to an unresolved V gene and leave the rest unexplained. Clone size and the V and J calls come from that table; the DNA yielded D and trimming. The sample table shows 140,000 to 150,000 clones, and 82% are seen once. Around 4.1% of the sample rests with the top ten.

The time point label, as the study defines it: baseline before first vaccination. The intended sense of this specimen's treatment or condition label: meningococcal conjugate vaccine given as trial control. Vaccinee samples were obtained from the UK trials COV001 and COV002, which included a single-blind randomized controlled phase 2/3 trial of AZD1222 (ChAdOx1 nCoV-19) in healthy adults. For TCRbeta chain sequencing, PBMC samples from trial participants were taken at day 0 and at day 28 after the second dose. Findings and caveats that apply to the study as a whole: The 56-69-year group was small, and its depth increase did not reach significance, likely because of low power. After two AZD1222 doses, both the breadth and the depth of spike-specific TCRs were significantly higher than at day 0 and than in MenACWY recipients. Because no samples from the day 14 peak response were available, repertoires could be characterized only after the peak T cell response. Conclusions about previously exposed vaccinees are limited, since just a handful of AZD1222 recipients were seropositive for SARS-CoV-2 at baseline. Reportedly, close to half of the unique spike-specific TCRs recognized epitopes lying outside the regions that are mutated in the B.1.351 and B.1.1.7 variants. Most participants were white British and females outnumbered males, and the authors suggested that clonal diversity may have been underestimated. The whole spike protein was spanned by vaccine-associated CD4 TCRs, and dominant responses were seen in regions 160-218 and 743-854.

Notes on this clone: Its antigen specificity is not known. No per-base quality is available; no much larger clone lies one base away.

The chain is encoded by TRBV19 joined to TRBJ1-4, and 7 bases in between align with TRBD1. Sample: peripheral blood, taken on day 0 of MenACWY control vaccination. The receptor was isolated from an adult in good health. This receptor has the CDR3 CASTQGLWEKLFF. The DNA is TGTGCCAGTACACAGGGGCTTTGGGAAAAACTGTTTTTT.